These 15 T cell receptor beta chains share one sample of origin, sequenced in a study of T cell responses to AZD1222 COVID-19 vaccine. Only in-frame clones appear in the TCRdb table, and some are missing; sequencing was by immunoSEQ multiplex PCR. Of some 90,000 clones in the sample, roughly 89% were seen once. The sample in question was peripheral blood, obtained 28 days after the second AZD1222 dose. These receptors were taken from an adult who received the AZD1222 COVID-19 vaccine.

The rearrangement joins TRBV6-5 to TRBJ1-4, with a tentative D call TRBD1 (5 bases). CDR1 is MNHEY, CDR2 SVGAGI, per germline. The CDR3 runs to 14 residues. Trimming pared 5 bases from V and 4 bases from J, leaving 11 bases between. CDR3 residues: CASSRGLINEKLFF. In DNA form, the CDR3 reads TGTGCCAGCAGTCGGGGGTTAATTAATGAAAAACTGTTTTTT.

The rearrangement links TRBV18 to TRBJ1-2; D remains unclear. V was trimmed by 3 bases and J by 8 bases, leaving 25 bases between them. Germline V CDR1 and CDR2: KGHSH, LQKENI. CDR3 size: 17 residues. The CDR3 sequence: CASSPTNRASLAGGYTF. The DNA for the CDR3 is TGTGCCAGCTCACCCACGAATCGGGCCAGTTTGGCGGGAGGCTACACCTTC.

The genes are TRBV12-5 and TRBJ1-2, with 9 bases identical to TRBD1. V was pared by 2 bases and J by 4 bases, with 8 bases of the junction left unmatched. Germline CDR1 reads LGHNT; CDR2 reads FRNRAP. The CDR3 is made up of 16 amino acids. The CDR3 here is CASGLWTGVPPYGYTF. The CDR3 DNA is TGTGCTAGTGGTTTGTGGACAGGGGTACCCCCCTATGGCTACACCTTC.

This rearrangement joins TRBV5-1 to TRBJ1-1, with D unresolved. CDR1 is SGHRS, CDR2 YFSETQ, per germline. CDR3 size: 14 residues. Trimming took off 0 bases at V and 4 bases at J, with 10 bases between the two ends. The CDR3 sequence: CASSLVPGPTEAFF. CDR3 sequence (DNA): TGCGCCAGCAGCTTGGTTCCGGGTCCCACTGAAGCTTTCTTT.

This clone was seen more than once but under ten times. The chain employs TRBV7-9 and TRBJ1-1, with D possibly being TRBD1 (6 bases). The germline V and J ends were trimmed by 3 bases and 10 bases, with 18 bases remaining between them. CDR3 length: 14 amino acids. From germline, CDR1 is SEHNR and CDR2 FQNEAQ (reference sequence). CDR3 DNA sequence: TGTGCCAGCAGCTTTGGGGACATGCGAGTAGGAGCTTTCTTT. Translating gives CASSFGDMRVGAFF.

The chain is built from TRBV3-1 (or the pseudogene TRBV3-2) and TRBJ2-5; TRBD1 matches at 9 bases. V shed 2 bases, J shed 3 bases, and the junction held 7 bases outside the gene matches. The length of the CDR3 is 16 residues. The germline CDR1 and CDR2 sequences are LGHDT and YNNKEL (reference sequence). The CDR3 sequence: CASSQQGQGAKETQYF. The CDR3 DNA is TGTGCCAGCAGCCAACAGGGACAGGGCGCGAAAGAGACCCAGTACTTC.

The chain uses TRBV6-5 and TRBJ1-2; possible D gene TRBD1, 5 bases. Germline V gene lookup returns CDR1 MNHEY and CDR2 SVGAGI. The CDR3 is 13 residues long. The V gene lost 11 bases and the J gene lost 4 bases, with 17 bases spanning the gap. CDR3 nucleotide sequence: TGTGCCTCTTGGGGGTCACAAGGCTATGGCTACACCTTC. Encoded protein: CASWGSQGYGYTF.

CDR3 DNA sequence: TGCAGCGTTGTATTATTTTCAGATACGCAGTATTTT. Translation gives CSVVLFSDTQYF. The genes are TRBV29-1 and TRBJ2-3; D is unclear. The CDR3 is made up of 12 amino acids. From germline, CDR1 is SQVTM and CDR2 ANQGSEA. Trimming removed 4 bases at V and 4 bases at J, with 9 bases between.

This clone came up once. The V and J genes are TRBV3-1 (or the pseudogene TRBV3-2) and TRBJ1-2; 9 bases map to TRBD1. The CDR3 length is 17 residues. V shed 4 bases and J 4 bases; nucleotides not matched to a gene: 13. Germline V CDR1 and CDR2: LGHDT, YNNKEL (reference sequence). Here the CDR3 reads CASSPLHTGGRLYGYTF. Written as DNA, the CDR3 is TGTGCCAGCAGCCCACTCCATACAGGGGGCCGACTCTATGGCTACACCTTC.

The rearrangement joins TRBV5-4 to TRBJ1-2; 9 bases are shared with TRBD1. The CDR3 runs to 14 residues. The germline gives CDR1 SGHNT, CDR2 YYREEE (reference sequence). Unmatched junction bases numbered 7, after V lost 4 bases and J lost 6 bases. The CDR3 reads CASSTGQGQDGYTF. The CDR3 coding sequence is TGTGCCAGCAGCACGGGACAGGGCCAAGATGGCTACACCTTC.

As DNA, the CDR3 is TGTGCCAGCAGCTTAGTCGTTTCCTACAATGAGCAGTTCTTC. Residues: CASSLVVSYNEQFF. The gene calls are TRBV11-2 and TRBJ2-1; D ambiguous. The CDR3 is 14 amino acids. The germline gives CDR1 SGHAT, CDR2 FQNNGV. V was pared by 1 base and J by 1 base, with 5 bases between.

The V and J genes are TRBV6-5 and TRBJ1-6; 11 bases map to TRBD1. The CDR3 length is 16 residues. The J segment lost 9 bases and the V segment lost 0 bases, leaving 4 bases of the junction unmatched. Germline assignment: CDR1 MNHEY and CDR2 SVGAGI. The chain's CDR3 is CASSYSGGTGGSPLHF. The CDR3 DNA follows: TGTGCCAGCAGTTACTCTGGCGGGACAGGGGGTTCACCCCTCCACTTT.

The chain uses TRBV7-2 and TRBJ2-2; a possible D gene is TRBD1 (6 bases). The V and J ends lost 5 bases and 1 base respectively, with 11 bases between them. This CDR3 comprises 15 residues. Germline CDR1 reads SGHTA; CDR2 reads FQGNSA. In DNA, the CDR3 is TGTGCCAGCAGCCTGCAGGGACAGAACACCGGGGAGCTGTTTTTT. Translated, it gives CASSLQGQNTGELFF.

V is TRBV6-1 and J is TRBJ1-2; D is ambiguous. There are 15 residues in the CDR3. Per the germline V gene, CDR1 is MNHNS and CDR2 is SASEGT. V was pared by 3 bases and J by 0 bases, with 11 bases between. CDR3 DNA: TGTGCCAGCAGTGAGGAAGGTCAGCCTAACTATGGCTACACCTTC. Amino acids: CASSEEGQPNYGYTF.

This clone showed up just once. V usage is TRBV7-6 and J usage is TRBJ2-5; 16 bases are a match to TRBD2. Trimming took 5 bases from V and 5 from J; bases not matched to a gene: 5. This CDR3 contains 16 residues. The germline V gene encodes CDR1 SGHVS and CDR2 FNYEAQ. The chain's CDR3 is CASSVGTSGGDETQYF. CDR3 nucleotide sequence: TGTGCCAGCAGCGTGGGGACTAGCGGGGGGGATGAGACCCAGTACTTC.